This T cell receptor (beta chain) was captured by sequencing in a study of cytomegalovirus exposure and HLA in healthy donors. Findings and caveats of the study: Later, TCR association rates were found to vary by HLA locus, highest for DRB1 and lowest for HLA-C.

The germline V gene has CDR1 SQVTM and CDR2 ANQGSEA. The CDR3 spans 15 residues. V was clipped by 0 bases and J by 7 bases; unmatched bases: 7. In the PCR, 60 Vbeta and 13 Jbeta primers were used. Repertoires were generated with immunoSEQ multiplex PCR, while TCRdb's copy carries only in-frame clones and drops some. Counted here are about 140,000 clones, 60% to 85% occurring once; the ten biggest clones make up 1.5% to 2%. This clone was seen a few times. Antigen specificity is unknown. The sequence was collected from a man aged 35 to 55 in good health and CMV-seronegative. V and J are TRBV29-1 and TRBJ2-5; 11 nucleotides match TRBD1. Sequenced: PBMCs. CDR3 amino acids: CSVEEGTGGVGTQYF. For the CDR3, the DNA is TGCAGCGTTGAAGAGGGGACAGGGGGTGTTGGGACCCAGTACTTC. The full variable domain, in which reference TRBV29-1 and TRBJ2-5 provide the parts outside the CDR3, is SAVISQKPSRDICQRGTSLTIQCQVDSQVTMMFWYRQQPGQSLTLIATANQGSEATYESGFVIDKFPISRPNLTFSTLTVSNMSPEDSSIYLCSVEEGTGGVGTQYFGPGTRLLVL.